This entry features one T cell receptor beta chain sequence. Antigen unknown. The length of the CDR3 is 15 residues. Per germline, CDR1 SGHTA and CDR2 FQGTGA. With 5 bases clipped from V and 5 bases from J, the junction kept 10 bases outside the gene matches. Per individual sample, 100,000 or so TCR templates were assayed. Data came from immunoSEQ multiplex PCR; TCRdb stores just in-frame clones and leaves some out. Of more than 85,000 clones listed, 75% to 95% are singletons. The data were obtained in a study of siplizumab effects on memory and regulatory T cells. Study observations and caveats: Researchers could map only a minor fraction of alloreactive clones to unstimulated subsets. A naive or memory phenotype could not be assigned to roughly 80-95% of the proliferating CD4+ or CD8+ clones.

This sequence joins TRBV7-3 and TRBJ2-7; 9 bases line up with TRBD1. The sequenced material came from CD4+ T cells sorted from blood. This sequence was found in a human donor in good health. Some clones in this sample may be carry-over from other donors' samples. This chain's CDR3 is CASSASGTGRDEQYF. CDR3 DNA: TGTGCCAGCAGCGCCTCCGGGACAGGGCGCGACGAGCAGTACTTC.